This T cell receptor beta chain is drawn from a study of T cell repertoires in cytomegalovirus infection. Study summary: Epitope selection comprised recently identified HLA-C-restricted CMV epitopes and well-studied HLA-B-restricted CMV epitopes. Findings and caveats of the study: CMV-specific TCR beta clonotypes restricted by HLA-C were the ones dominating the ex vivo response.

One entry per CDR3 protein, called by TCRdb with MiXCR from the reads. The repertoire holds around 800,000 distinct CDR3 sequences, approximately 32% seen once, with 9.5% to 15% in the top ten. The CDR3 consists of 17 residues. Germline loops: CDR1 MNHEY, CDR2 SVGAGI. V trimming: 5 bases; J trimming: 0 bases; junction bases outside the gene matches: 10. This clonotype was counted a few times. Its antigen remains unknown. The chain combines TRBV6-5 with TRBJ2-3, with TRBD2 matching over 8 bases. The TCR comes from a human donor in good health (CMV status not recorded). Some clones in this sample may be carry-over from other donors' samples. The specimen was cultured CD8+ T cells from PBMCs, collected from culture after CMV antigen stimulation. CDR3 bases: TGTGCCAGCAGTGGCGGGGGGCTAAAGACTAGCACAGATACGCAGTATTTT. It yields the protein CASSGGGLKTSTDTQYF.